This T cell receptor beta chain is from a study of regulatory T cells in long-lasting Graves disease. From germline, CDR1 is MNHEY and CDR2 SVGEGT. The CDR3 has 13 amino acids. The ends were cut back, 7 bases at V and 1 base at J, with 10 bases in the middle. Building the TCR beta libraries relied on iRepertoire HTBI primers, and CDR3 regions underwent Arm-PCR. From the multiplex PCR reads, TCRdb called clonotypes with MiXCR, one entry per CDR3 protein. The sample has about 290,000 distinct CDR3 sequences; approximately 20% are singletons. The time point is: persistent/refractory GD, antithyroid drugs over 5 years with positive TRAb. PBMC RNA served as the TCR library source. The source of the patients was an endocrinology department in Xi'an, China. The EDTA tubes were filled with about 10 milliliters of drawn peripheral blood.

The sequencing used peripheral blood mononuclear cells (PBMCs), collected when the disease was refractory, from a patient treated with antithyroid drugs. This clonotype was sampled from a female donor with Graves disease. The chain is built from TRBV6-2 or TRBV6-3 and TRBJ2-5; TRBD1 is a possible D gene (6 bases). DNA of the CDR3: TGTGCCAGCACCTACAGGGTCCAAGAGACCCAGTACTTC. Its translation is CASTYRVQETQYF.